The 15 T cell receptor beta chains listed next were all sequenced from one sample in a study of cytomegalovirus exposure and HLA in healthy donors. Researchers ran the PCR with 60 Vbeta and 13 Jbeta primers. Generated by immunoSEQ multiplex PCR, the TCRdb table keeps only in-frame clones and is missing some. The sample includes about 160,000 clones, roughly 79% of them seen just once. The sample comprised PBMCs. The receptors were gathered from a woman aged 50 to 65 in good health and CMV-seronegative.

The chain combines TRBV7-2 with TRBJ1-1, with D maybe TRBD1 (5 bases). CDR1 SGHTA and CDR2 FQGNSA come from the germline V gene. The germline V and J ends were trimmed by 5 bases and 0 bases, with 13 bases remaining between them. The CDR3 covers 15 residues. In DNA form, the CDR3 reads TGTGCCAGCAGCCAGAGACAGATTCTGAACACTGAAGCTTTCTTT. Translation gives CASSQRQILNTEAFF.

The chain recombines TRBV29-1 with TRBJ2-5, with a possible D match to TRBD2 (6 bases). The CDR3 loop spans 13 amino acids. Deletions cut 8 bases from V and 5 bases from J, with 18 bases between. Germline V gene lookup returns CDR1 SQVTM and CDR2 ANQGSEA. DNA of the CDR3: TGCAGCTGCGTTAGCGGTGCTCCGGAGACCCAGTACTTC. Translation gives CSCVSGAPETQYF.

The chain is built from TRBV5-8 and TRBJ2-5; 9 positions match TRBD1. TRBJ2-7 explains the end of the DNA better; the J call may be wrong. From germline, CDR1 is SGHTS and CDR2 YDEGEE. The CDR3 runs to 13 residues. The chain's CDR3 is CASSWDRDYEQYF. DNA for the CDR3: TGTGCCAGCAGCTGGGACAGGGACTACGAGCAGTACTTC.

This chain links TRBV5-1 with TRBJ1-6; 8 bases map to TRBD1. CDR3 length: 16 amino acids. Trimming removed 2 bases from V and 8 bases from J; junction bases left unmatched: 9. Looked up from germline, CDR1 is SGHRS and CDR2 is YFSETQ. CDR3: CASSFSGGQGYSPLHF. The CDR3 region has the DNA TGCGCCAGCAGCTTTTCAGGGGGCCAGGGTTATTCACCCCTCCACTTT.

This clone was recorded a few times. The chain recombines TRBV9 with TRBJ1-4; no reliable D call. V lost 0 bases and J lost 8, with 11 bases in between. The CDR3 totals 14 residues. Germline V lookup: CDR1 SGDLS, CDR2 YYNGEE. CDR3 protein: CASSVDERTEKLFF. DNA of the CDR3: TGTGCCAGCAGCGTAGACGAGCGTACGGAAAAACTGTTTTTT. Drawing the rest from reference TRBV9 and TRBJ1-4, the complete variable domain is DSGVTQTPKHLITATGQRVTLRCSPRSGDLSVYWYQQSLDQGLQFLIQYYNGEERAKGNILERFSAQQFPDLHSELNLSSLELGDSALYFCASSVDERTEKLFFGSGTQLSVL.

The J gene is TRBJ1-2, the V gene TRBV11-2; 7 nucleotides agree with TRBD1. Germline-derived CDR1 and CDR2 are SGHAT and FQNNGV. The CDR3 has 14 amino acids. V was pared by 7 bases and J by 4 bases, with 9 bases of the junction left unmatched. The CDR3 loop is CASTEQGIGYGYTF. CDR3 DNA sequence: TGTGCCAGCACCGAACAGGGGATCGGCTATGGCTACACCTTC.

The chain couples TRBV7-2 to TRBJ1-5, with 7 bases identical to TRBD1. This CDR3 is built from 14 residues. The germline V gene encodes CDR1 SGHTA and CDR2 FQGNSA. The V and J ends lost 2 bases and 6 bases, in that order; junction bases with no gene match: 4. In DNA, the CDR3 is TGTGCCAGCAGCTTAAGACAGGGTGGTCAGCCCCAGCATTTT. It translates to CASSLRQGGQPQHF.

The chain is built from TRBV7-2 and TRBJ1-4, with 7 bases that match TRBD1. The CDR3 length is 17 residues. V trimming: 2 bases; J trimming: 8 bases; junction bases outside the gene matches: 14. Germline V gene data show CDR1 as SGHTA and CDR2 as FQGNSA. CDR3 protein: CASSLQPGAQGYEKLFF. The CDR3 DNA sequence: TGTGCCAGCAGCTTACAACCTGGGGCACAGGGGTACGAAAAACTGTTTTTT.

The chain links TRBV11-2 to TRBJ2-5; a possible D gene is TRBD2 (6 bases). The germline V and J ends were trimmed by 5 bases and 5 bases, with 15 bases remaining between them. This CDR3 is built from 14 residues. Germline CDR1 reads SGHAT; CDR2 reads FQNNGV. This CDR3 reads CASSPLTSRETQYF. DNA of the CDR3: TGTGCCAGCAGCCCCCTTACTAGCCGGGAGACCCAGTACTTC.

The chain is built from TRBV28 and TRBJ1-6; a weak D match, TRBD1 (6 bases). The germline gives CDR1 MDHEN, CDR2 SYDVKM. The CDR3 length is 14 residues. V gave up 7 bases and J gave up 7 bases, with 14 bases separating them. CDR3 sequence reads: CASILRGYNSPLHF. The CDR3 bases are TGTGCCAGCATCCTCAGGGGTTACAATTCACCCCTCCACTTT.

CDR3 loop: CASTPSAGGPVADTQYF. The CDR3 DNA reads as TGTGCCAGCACCCCCTCGGCGGGAGGGCCTGTAGCAGATACGCAGTATTTT. This rearrangement joins TRBV28 to TRBJ2-3; 9 nucleotides agree with TRBD2. The CDR3 covers 17 residues. J lost 4 bases, V lost 7 bases, and 15 bases had no gene match. CDR1 is MDHEN, CDR2 SYDVKM, per germline.

CDR3 DNA: TGCGCCAGCAGCCTAACGGCCGGGACTAGCGGGGGTTACAATGAGCAGTTCTTC. It specifies CASSLTAGTSGGYNEQFF. This sequence joins TRBV4-3 and TRBJ2-1; 14 bases are shared with TRBD2. Germline loops: CDR1 LGHNA, CDR2 YSLEER. J gave up 4 bases and V 4 bases, and 9 bases lay outside the gene matches. The CDR3 is 18 amino acids.

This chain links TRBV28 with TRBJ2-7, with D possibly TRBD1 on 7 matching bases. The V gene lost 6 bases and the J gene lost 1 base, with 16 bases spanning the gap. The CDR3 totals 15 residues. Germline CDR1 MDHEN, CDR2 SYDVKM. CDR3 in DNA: TGTGCCAGCAGGGCGGCGGGGACAGCATCCTACGAGCAGTACTTC. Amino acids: CASRAAGTASYEQYF.

DNA for the CDR3: TGCGCCAGCAGCGCAAGCGGGAAGGAGTCATGGGGTTCCTACAATGAGCAGTTCTTC. Encoded protein: CASSASGKESWGSYNEQFF. V gene TRBV5-1 combines with J gene TRBJ2-1, with 7 positions matching TRBD2. CDR1 is SGHRS, CDR2 YFSETQ, per germline. The CDR3 contains 19 residues. Trimming removed 4 bases from V and 1 base from J; junction bases left unmatched: 17.

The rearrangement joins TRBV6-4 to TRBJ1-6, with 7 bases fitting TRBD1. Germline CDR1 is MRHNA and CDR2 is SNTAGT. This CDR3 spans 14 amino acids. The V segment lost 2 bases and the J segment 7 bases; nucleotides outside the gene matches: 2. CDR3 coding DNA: TGTGCCAGCAGTGACGAGACAGGGAATTCACCCCTCCACTTT. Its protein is CASSDETGNSPLHF.